This T cell receptor beta chain was obtained from a study of beta chain features in type 1 diabetes. As regards this clone: Its antigen is undetermined.

Study outcomes and limitations: For TCRB rearrangement, an influence of HLA type remained unresolved here. PCR might favor shorter templates, but any such skew would affect patients and controls equally. Shorter TCRB CDR3s, moderately but significantly so, were found in Type 1 diabetes patients in all four CD4+ subsets.

Isolated RNA was reverse transcribed in full, so expressed TCRB transcripts were sequenced. TCRdb keeps only in-frame clones here, not all; method: immunoSEQ multiplex PCR. The table includes roughly 330,000 clones, about 11% detected once. A CD45RO/CCR7/CD25/CD127/CD95/CD27 panel sorted naive, central memory, regulatory and stem cell-like memory CD4+ cells. Germline V gene sequence: CDR1 SGHAT, CDR2 FQNNGV. The CDR3 extends over 15 amino acids. V was pared by 3 bases and J by 2 bases, with 12 bases between. The sequence was collected from a woman aged 25 to 39 in good health. The chain employs TRBV11-2 and TRBJ2-3, with D possibly matching TRBD2 (7 bases). Source material: naive CD4+ T cells from blood. The CDR3: CASSFRGAPTDTQYF. The DNA for the CDR3 is TGTGCCAGCAGCTTTCGGGGGGCACCCACAGATACGCAGTATTTT.